The 18 T cell receptor beta chains presented below share a single source sample, sequenced in a study of beta chain features in type 1 diabetes. Expressed TCRB transcripts were sequenced because the entire RNA isolate underwent reverse transcription. Method: immunoSEQ multiplex PCR; TCRdb's copy keeps in-frame clones and lacks some. The table lists roughly 60,000 clones, around three fifths of them singletons. Input material: Tregs from blood. These TCRs come from a woman younger than 30 in good health.

This rearrangement joins TRBV9 to TRBJ2-1; maybe TRBD2 (6 bases). V lost 0 bases to trimming and J lost 7 bases, with 11 bases between them. The CDR3 covers 14 residues. Germline CDR1 is SGDLS and CDR2 is YYNGEE. This chain's CDR3 is CASSVAGARNEQFF. For the CDR3, the DNA is TGTGCCAGCAGCGTAGCGGGAGCCCGAAATGAGCAGTTCTTC.

V usage is TRBV7-2 and J usage is TRBJ2-5; D unclear. Trimming took off 3 bases at V and 1 base at J, with 6 bases between the two ends. This CDR3 has 13 residues. CDR1 SGHTA and CDR2 FQGNSA come from the germline V gene. For the CDR3, the DNA is TGTGCCAGCAGCTTCTCAGTCCAAGAGACCCAGTACTTC. Encoded protein: CASSFSVQETQYF.

The chain links TRBV29-1 to TRBJ2-1; the D is unclear. Per the germline V gene, CDR1 is SQVTM and CDR2 is ANQGSEA. V dropped 5 bases and J dropped 7 bases, with 9 bases sitting between them. The CDR3 contains 11 residues. This CDR3 reads CSVFFQNEQFF. CDR3 nucleotide sequence: TGCAGCGTTTTCTTTCAGAATGAGCAGTTCTTC.

The V gene is TRBV5-1, the J gene TRBJ2-7; 7 nucleotides align to TRBD1. This CDR3 contains 14 residues. Unmatched junction bases numbered 3, after V lost 1 base and J lost 2 bases. From germline, CDR1 is SGHRS and CDR2 YFSETQ. In DNA, the CDR3 is TGCGCCAGCAGCTTGCTGGGACAGACCTACGAGCAGTACTTC. This gives the protein CASSLLGQTYEQYF.

This clone is a singleton in its sample. The chain joins TRBV7-9 to TRBJ2-7; 13 bases are shared with TRBD2. Germline V CDR1 and CDR2: SEHNR, FQNEAQ (reference sequence). V shed 2 bases, J shed 6 bases, and the junction held 7 bases outside the gene matches. CDR3 length equals 16 residues. This CDR3 is CASSLTTTSGRSEQYF. CDR3 bases: TGTGCCAGCAGCTTAACCACGACTAGCGGGAGGAGCGAGCAGTACTTC. Full variable domain (outside the CDR3, taken from reference TRBV7-9 and TRBJ2-7): DTGVSQNPRHKITKRGQNVTFRCDPISEHNRLYWYRQTLGQGPEFLTYFQNEAQLEKSRLLSDRFSAERPKGSFSTLEIQRTEQGDSAMYLCASSLTTTSGRSEQYFGPGTRLTVT.

This chain connects TRBV7-2 to TRBJ1-2; 8 nucleotides line up with TRBD1. J was trimmed by 2 bases and V by 3 bases; bases with no gene match: 5. Looked up from germline, CDR1 is SGHTA and CDR2 is FQGNSA. This CDR3 is built from 15 residues. The DNA of the CDR3 is TGTGCCAGCAGCTTGCAGGACAGGGAGAACTATGGCTACACCTTC. Protein product: CASSLQDRENYGYTF.

The chain links TRBV7-2 to TRBJ2-2; TRBD1 might be the D (6 bases). Germline CDR1 reads SGHTA; CDR2 reads FQGNSA. V lost 4 bases to trimming and J lost 4 bases, with 16 bases between them. The CDR3 is made up of 16 amino acids. CDR3 nucleotides: TGTGCCAGCAGCTCCACACACAGGGTTTTCACCGGGGAGCTGTTTTTT. It codes for CASSSTHRVFTGELFF.

The V and J genes are TRBV29-1 and TRBJ1-2, with 9 nucleotides matching TRBD1. Trimming cost V 6 bases and J 2 bases; bases outside gene matches: 4. The CDR3 is 13 amino acids. Germline V gives CDR1 SQVTM, CDR2 ANQGSEA. In nucleotides, the CDR3 is TGCAGCGTATTACAGGGGGCGAACTATGGCTACACCTTC. It specifies CSVLQGANYGYTF.

This CDR3 reads CASSFSGANSGANVLTF. As DNA, the CDR3 is TGTGCCAGCAGCTTCTCAGGGGCCAATTCTGGGGCCAACGTCCTGACTTTC. The chain is built from TRBV7-2 and TRBJ2-6, with a weak D call TRBD1 (6 bases). The CDR3 extends over 17 amino acids. With 3 bases removed from V and 1 base from J, the gap between germline ends came to 13 bases. Germline V lookup: CDR1 SGHTA, CDR2 FQGNSA.

This chain connects TRBV9 to TRBJ2-1; 9 nucleotides match TRBD2. Germline V lookup: CDR1 SGDLS, CDR2 YYNGEE. V gave up 0 bases and J gave up 1 base; unmatched junction bases: 8. This CDR3 spans 18 amino acids. The CDR3 spells CASSVATASGASYNEQFF. The CDR3 nucleotides read TGTGCCAGCAGCGTAGCTACGGCTAGCGGGGCTTCCTACAATGAGCAGTTCTTC.

The chain recombines TRBV7-3 with TRBJ2-3; D gene unclear. Germline V gene lookup returns CDR1 SGHTA and CDR2 FQGTGA. V was clipped by 0 bases and J by 6 bases, with 7 bases between them. The CDR3 has 13 amino acids. CDR3: CASSLTPEDTQYF. In DNA, the CDR3 is TGTGCCAGCAGCTTAACCCCCGAGGATACGCAGTATTTT. The complete variable domain, with remaining parts taken from reference TRBV7-3 and TRBJ2-3, reads GAGVSQTPSNKVTEKGKYVELRCDPISGHTALYWYRQSLGQGPEFLIYFQGTGAADDSGLPNDRFFAVRPEGSVSTLKIQRTERGDSAVYLCASSLTPEDTQYFGPGTRLTVL.

The chain employs TRBV5-4 and TRBJ2-3; TRBD2 agrees at 15 bases. V trimming: 3 bases; J trimming: 1 base; junction bases outside the gene matches: 3. This CDR3 spans 17 amino acids. In germline, CDR1 is SGHNT, CDR2 YYREEE (reference sequence). CDR3 in DNA: TGTGCCAGCAGCTCCGGACTAGCGGGGGGGGGCACAGATACGCAGTATTTT. Its translation: CASSSGLAGGGTDTQYF.

The genes are TRBV12-1 and TRBJ2-7; no check of the table's D call, TRBD2, against the DNA was made. TRBV12-1 is tagged as a pseudogene. There are 20 residues in the CDR3. The CDR3 region has the DNA TGTGCCAGCAGCTTCCTCCGCTGGTGGGGACTAGCCGACTGCCGGATGGAGCAGTACTTC. It specifies CASSFLRWWGLADCRMEQYF.

The V and J genes are TRBV7-2 and TRBJ1-5, with D possibly TRBD1 on 5 matching bases. The V and J ends lost 1 base and 4 bases respectively, with 11 bases between them. The CDR3 is 15 amino acids. Germline V lookup: CDR1 SGHTA, CDR2 FQGNSA. The CDR3 sequence is CASSLGDSPNQPQHF. As DNA, the CDR3 is TGTGCCAGCAGCTTAGGAGACAGCCCTAATCAGCCCCAGCATTTT.

V gene TRBV29-1 combines with J gene TRBJ2-7, with 7 bases lining up with TRBD1. Germline CDR1 is SQVTM and CDR2 is ANQGSEA. V trimming: 5 bases; J trimming: 2 bases; junction bases outside the gene matches: 12. CDR3 length equals 15 residues. The CDR3 nucleotides read TGCAGCGTTTCTCCGGCCGGGACAGCTCCCTACGAGCAGTACTTC. Its protein product is CSVSPAGTAPYEQYF.

The V gene is TRBV9, the J gene TRBJ2-5; the match to TRBD1 covers 7 bases. The germline V gene encodes CDR1 SGDLS and CDR2 YYNGEE. The CDR3 consists of 16 residues. V trimming: 1 base; J trimming: 1 base; junction bases outside the gene matches: 7. CDR3 region: CASSVSLDRTQETQYF. CDR3 sequence (DNA): TGTGCCAGCAGCGTATCTTTGGACAGGACCCAAGAGACCCAGTACTTC.

The chain joins TRBV5-6 to TRBJ2-6; D is perhaps TRBD1 (6 bases). The CDR3 sequence is 14 residues long. V was shortened by 9 bases and J by 0 bases, with 10 bases between the two germline ends. CDR1 is SGHDT and CDR2 is YYEEEE in the germline V gene. The CDR3 sequence: CATVGASGANVLTF. The CDR3 DNA follows: TGTGCCACCGTGGGGGCCTCTGGGGCCAACGTCCTGACTTTC. Together with reference TRBV5-6 and TRBJ2-6, the CDR3 gives the full variable domain: DAGVTQSPTHLIKTRGQQVTLRCSPKSGHDTVSWYQQALGQGPQFIFQYYEEEERQRGNFPDRFSGHQFPNYSSELNVNALLLGDSALYLCATVGASGANVLTFGAGSRLTVL.

This chain links TRBV10-3 with TRBJ2-1, with 10 bases identical to TRBD1. This CDR3 is built from 16 residues. The germline CDR1 and CDR2 sequences are ENHRY and SYGVKD. With V trimmed by 4 bases and J by 13 bases, 16 bases remained unmatched. This CDR3 reads CAISGGAGDRGPTQFF. DNA for the CDR3: TGTGCCATCAGTGGCGGGGCGGGGGACAGGGGCCCAACTCAGTTCTTC.